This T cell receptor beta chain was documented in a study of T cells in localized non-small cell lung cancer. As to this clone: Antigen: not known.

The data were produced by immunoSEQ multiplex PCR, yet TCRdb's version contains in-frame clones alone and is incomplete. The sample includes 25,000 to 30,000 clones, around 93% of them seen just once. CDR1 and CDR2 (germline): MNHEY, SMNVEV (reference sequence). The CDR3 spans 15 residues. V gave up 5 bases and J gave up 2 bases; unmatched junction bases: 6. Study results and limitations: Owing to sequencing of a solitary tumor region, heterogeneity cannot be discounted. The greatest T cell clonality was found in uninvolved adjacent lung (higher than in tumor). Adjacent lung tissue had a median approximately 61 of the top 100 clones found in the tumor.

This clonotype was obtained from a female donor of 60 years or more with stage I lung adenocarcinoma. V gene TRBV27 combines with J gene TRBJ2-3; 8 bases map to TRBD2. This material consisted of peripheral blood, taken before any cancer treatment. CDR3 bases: TGTGCCAGCAGTCAAACTAGCGGTTTCACAGATACGCAGTATTTT. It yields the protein CASSQTSGFTDTQYF.